The T cell receptor beta chain described here comes from a study of T-cell reconstitution after alpha-beta-depleted transplantation in children. As to this clonotype: Its target is unknown.

Molecular barcoding with unique molecular identifiers was used for the TCRbeta library. MiXCR, run by TCRdb on the PCR reads, gives a single entry per CDR3 protein. The profile shows 500,000 to 650,000 distinct CDR3 sequences, approximately 12% of them singletons. Germline CDR1 is MDHEN and CDR2 is SYDVKM. J lost 7 bases, V lost 4 bases, and 12 bases had no gene match. This CDR3 spans 16 amino acids. Whole-study results and caveats: Some patients showed high day-60 TCRbeta diversity, which derived from surviving recipient T cells and thymic progenitors. Fresh T-cell production supplied most of the T-cell counts and diversity seen one year after transplant.

This receptor was obtained from a male patient younger than 18 who had a stem cell transplant for acute myeloid leukemia, so the T cells may come from the graft donor. The chain carries TRBV28 and TRBJ1-4, with 7 bases aligning to TRBD1. Sequencing used PBMCs, mostly from graft donor cells, obtained 360 days after TCRalphabeta/CD19-depleted stem cell transplant. The CDR3 sequence is CASSSRPRGQVEKLFF. CDR3 DNA sequence: TGTGCCAGCAGTTCGCGGCCGAGGGGGCAGGTTGAAAAACTGTTTTTT.